The next 14 T cell receptor beta chains were all read from a single sample in a study of cytomegalovirus exposure and HLA in healthy donors. It was with 60 Vbeta and 13 Jbeta primers that the PCR ran. Measured with immunoSEQ multiplex PCR; TCRdb has only the in-frame clones, and not every one. In the table there are some 160,000 clones, 82% of which are singletons. Sequencing was performed on PBMCs. The receptors were sampled from a woman aged 50 to 60 in good health and CMV-seronegative.

The CDR3 region is CATSRGPTGGDETQYF. In nucleotides, the CDR3 is TGTGCCACCAGCAGGGGTCCGACAGGGGGCGACGAGACCCAGTACTTC. The genes are TRBV15 and TRBJ2-5; 10 bases line up with TRBD1. Per the germline V gene, CDR1 is LNHNV and CDR2 is YYDKDF (reference sequence). The junction had 9 bases not matched to a gene; V was cut back by 3 bases and J by 5 bases. The CDR3 totals 16 residues.

This clone came up once. At one end, the junction sequence differs from germline, possibly due to a read error. CDR3 nucleotides: TGTGCTAGCAGCCTTGGCCCGACAGGCCAAGAGACCCAGTACTTC. This codes for CASSLGPTGQETQYF. The J gene is TRBJ2-5, the V gene TRBV7-7; a weak D match, TRBD1 (6 bases). Germline CDR1 is SSHAT and CDR2 is FNYEAQ (reference sequence). The CDR3 has 15 residues.

This clone was found a few times. This rearrangement joins TRBV6-1 to TRBJ2-7; TRBD2 matches 7 bases. The CDR3 is 15 residues long. Germline CDR1 and CDR2: MNHNS and SASEGT. J was trimmed by 1 base and V by 8 bases; bases with no gene match: 11. CDR3 sequence (DNA): TGTGCCAGCCAAGCGATGTGGGAGGGATCCTACGAGCAGTACTTC. As protein: CASQAMWEGSYEQYF.

This chain joins TRBV28 and TRBJ1-5, with 8 bases lining up with TRBD1. CDR1 is MDHEN and CDR2 is SYDVKM in the germline V gene. The CDR3 loop spans 16 amino acids. The junction had 5 bases not matched to a gene; V was cut back by 4 bases and J by 0 bases. This CDR3 reads CASSSSGQVSNQPQHF. The DNA of the CDR3 is TGTGCCAGCAGTTCCTCGGGACAGGTTAGCAATCAGCCCCAGCATTTT.

V and J are TRBV11-2 and TRBJ2-2, with D hard to call. This CDR3 region has 12 residues. V was pared by 5 bases and J by 5 bases, with 6 bases between. Germline V lookup: CDR1 SGHAT, CDR2 FQNNGV. In nucleotides, the CDR3 is TGTGCCAGCAGCCATGTTACCGGGGAGCTGTTTTTT. It yields the protein CASSHVTGELFF.

The chain has TRBV4-2 and TRBJ2-4; D may be TRBD1 (5 bases). This CDR3 is 17 amino acids long. Trimming cost V 0 bases and J 6 bases, with 18 bases left between them. Germline V CDR1 and CDR2: LGHNA, YNFKEQ. The CDR3 DNA sequence: TGTGCCAGCAGCCAAGATTCTACTCGGCTTAGGGGAAACATTCAGTACTTC. Protein sequence: CASSQDSTRLRGNIQYF.

The chain carries TRBV2 and TRBJ1-5; 8 positions agree with TRBD1. Trimming took 6 bases from V and 1 from J; bases not matched to a gene: 5. This CDR3 contains 15 residues. CDR1 and CDR2 (germline): SNHLY, FYNNEI. CDR3 sequence (DNA): TGTGCCAGCAGAACTACAGGGGGGAGCAATCAGCCCCAGCATTTT. Its protein product is CASRTTGGSNQPQHF.

The rearrangement links TRBV5-1 to TRBJ1-1, with TRBD1 as a possible D gene (6 bases). The germline gives CDR1 SGHRS, CDR2 YFSETQ. The ends were cut back, 5 bases at V and 0 bases at J, with 11 bases in the middle. The CDR3 has 14 amino acids. In DNA, the CDR3 is TGCGCCAGCAGTAAGGACAGTTTGAACACTGAAGCTTTCTTT. Its protein product is CASSKDSLNTEAFF.

This chain links TRBV27 with TRBJ1-4; D perhaps matches TRBD1 (6 bases). Germline assignment: CDR1 MNHEY and CDR2 SMNVEV (reference sequence). This CDR3 has 18 residues. Trimming removed 4 bases from V and 0 bases from J, with 18 bases in between. CDR3 residues: CASSWTGQIVATNEKLFF. DNA for the CDR3: TGTGCCAGCAGTTGGACGGGACAAATAGTTGCAACTAATGAAAAACTGTTTTTT.

The chain combines TRBV9 with TRBJ2-1; 7 nucleotides line up with TRBD1. The trim removed 3 bases at V and 4 bases at J, leaving 7 bases unmatched. The CDR3 has 15 amino acids. Germline values: CDR1 SGDLS, CDR2 YYNGEE. The DNA of the CDR3 is TGTGCCAGCAGCGCTAAGGGGGCAGAGTACAATGAGCAGTTCTTC. Translated, it gives CASSAKGAEYNEQFF.

The J gene is TRBJ2-5, the V gene TRBV7-9; D gene uncertain. CDR1 SEHNR and CDR2 FQNEAQ come from the germline V gene (reference sequence). Trimming left V 3 bases short and J 0 bases short, with 8 bases between. This CDR3 region has 14 residues. CDR3: CASSFRTDQETQYF. The CDR3 DNA follows: TGTGCCAGCAGCTTTCGTACAGACCAAGAGACCCAGTACTTC.

This rearrangement joins TRBV5-1 to TRBJ1-1, with 8 bases matching TRBD1. Germline-derived CDR1 and CDR2 are SGHRS and YFSETQ. The V and J ends lost 9 bases and 0 bases, in that order; junction bases with no gene match: 7. The CDR3 is 14 residues long. The CDR3 loop reads CATRTGPMNTEAFF. CDR3 in DNA: TGCGCCACCAGGACAGGGCCTATGAACACTGAAGCTTTCTTT.

This chain joins TRBV28 and TRBJ1-1; D is unclear. V dropped 7 bases and J dropped 2 bases, with 17 bases sitting between them. This CDR3 is built from 15 residues. Germline V gives CDR1 MDHEN, CDR2 SYDVKM. CDR3 protein: CASNGGSESNTEAFF. In DNA, the CDR3 is TGTGCCAGCAACGGCGGGTCAGAGAGCAACACTGAAGCTTTCTTT.

CDR3: CASSAGQATDTQYF. The CDR3 bases are TGTGCCAGCAGTGCCGGACAGGCCACAGATACGCAGTATTTT. The V call is TRBV6-1, the J call TRBJ2-3, with 7 positions matching TRBD1. The CDR3 loop spans 14 amino acids. CDR1 and CDR2 (germline): MNHNS, SASEGT. The V and J ends lost 4 bases and 2 bases, in that order; junction bases with no gene match: 3.